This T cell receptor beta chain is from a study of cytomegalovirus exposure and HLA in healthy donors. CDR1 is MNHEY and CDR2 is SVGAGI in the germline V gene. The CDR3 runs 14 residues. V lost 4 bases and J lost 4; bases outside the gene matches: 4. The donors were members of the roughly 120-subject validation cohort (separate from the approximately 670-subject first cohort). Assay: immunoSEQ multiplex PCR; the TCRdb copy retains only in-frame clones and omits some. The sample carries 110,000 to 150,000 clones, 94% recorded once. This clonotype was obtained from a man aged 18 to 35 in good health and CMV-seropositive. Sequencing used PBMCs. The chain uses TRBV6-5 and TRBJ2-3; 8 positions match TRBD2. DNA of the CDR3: TGTGCCAGCAGTTCCGCGGGAGGCGCAGATACGCAGTATTTT. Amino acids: CASSSAGGADTQYF.